Presented here are 20 T cell receptor beta chains from one specimen sequenced in a study of vaccination and CD4 T cells after COVID-19. No antigens are known for them. The treatment is: approximately 10-day PBMC culture with coronavirus spike peptide pools or control peptides (ViraFEST assay). Once obtained from cultured CD4+ T cells, the DNA was sequenced using the Oncomine TCR Beta short-read assay. MiXCR, run by TCRdb on the PCR reads, gives a single entry per CDR3 protein. This repertoire shows about 25,000 distinct CDR3 sequences, about 52% found once; its top ten account for about 6.3%. Source material: CD4+ T cells from blood, cultured in vitro. These receptors were taken from a human donor who had recovered from COVID-19.

The chain recombines TRBV6-1 with TRBJ2-5; 7 bases are shared with TRBD2. Per the germline V gene, CDR1 is MNHNS and CDR2 is SASEGT. This CDR3 comprises 14 residues. V gave up 6 bases and J gave up 5 bases; unmatched junction bases: 9. Here the CDR3 reads CASRTSGTGETQYF. The CDR3 bases are TGTGCCAGCAGGACAAGCGGGACGGGGGAGACCCAGTACTTC.

The chain is built from TRBV20-1 and TRBJ1-5; 8 bases are a match to TRBD1. This CDR3 region has 14 residues. Looked up from germline, CDR1 is DFQATT and CDR2 is SNEGSKA (reference sequence). The J segment lost 0 bases and the V segment lost 6 bases, leaving 4 bases of the junction unmatched. CDR3 residues: CSAPDRVSNQPQHF. Here the CDR3 DNA reads TGCAGTGCACCGGACAGGGTTAGCAATCAGCCCCAGCATTTT.

In this sample, this clonotype turned up a few times. V usage is TRBV20-1 and J usage is TRBJ1-1; 8 bases are shared with TRBD1. Germline trimming cut 6 bases from V and 4 bases from J; bases unmatched to any gene: 4. The CDR3 length is 12 residues. Germline V gene sequence: CDR1 DFQATT, CDR2 SNEGSKA (reference sequence). The CDR3 bases are TGCAGTGCCACAGGGGGATTCACTGAAGCTTTCTTT. The encoded protein is CSATGGFTEAFF.

This clonotype appeared a few times. The genes are TRBV20-1 and TRBJ2-1; D unresolved. V gave up 3 bases and J gave up 3 bases, with 15 bases separating them. The CDR3 has 15 amino acids. Germline lookup yields CDR1 DFQATT and CDR2 SNEGSKA (reference sequence). CDR3 coding DNA: TGCAGTGCTAGTCCTGGGAATAGAGACTACAATGAGCAGTTCTTC. Translating it yields CSASPGNRDYNEQFF.

The genes are TRBV7-9 and TRBJ2-2; TRBD1 agrees at 8 bases. CDR1 is SEHNR, CDR2 FQNEAQ, per germline (reference sequence). The CDR3 sequence is 15 residues long. The trim removed 2 bases at V and 6 bases at J, leaving 5 bases unmatched. DNA for the CDR3: TGTGCCAGCAGCTTAAGAGGACAGGGAGCCGGGGAGCTGTTTTTT. Protein product: CASSLRGQGAGELFF.

V usage is TRBV20-1 and J usage is TRBJ1-1; D remains ambiguous. The CDR3 spans 13 residues. Germline loops: CDR1 DFQATT, CDR2 SNEGSKA (reference sequence). Trimming pared 0 bases from V and 3 bases from J, leaving 8 bases between. CDR3 region: CSARDDGYTEAFF. DNA of the CDR3: TGCAGTGCTAGAGATGATGGGTACACTGAAGCTTTCTTT.

The gene calls are TRBV6-1 and TRBJ2-2; tentative D call: TRBD2 (6 bases). The germline CDR1 and CDR2 sequences are MNHNS and SASEGT. CDR3 length equals 13 residues. Trimming took 11 bases from V and 4 from J, leaving 14 bases between them. The CDR3 coding sequence is TGTGCCGGGGGGATGGGGGGCACCGGGGAGCTGTTTTTT. Its translation is CAGGMGGTGELFF.

V gene TRBV12-5 combines with J gene TRBJ2-5; D could derive from TRBD1 or TRBD2 (5 bases each). Germline values: CDR1 LGHNT, CDR2 FRNRAP. CDR3 length: 11 amino acids. CDR3 region: CVSGTQETQYF. As DNA, the CDR3 is TGTGTCTCCGGGACCCAAGAGACCCAGTACTTC. Full variable domain (rest looked up from reference TRBV12-5 and TRBJ2-5): DARVTQTPRHKVTEMGQEVTMRCQPILGHNTVFWYRQTMMQGLELLAYFRNRAPLDDSGMPKDRFSAEMPDATLATLKIQPSEPRDSAVYFCVSGTQETQYFGPGTRLLVL.

The chain joins TRBV7-9 to TRBJ1-4, with 8 bases fitting TRBD1. V shed 1 base and J 3 bases; nucleotides not matched to a gene: 1. Germline V gene sequence: CDR1 SEHNR, CDR2 FQNEAQ (reference sequence). The CDR3 has 15 amino acids. The CDR3 spells CASSLVQGANEKLFF. In DNA form, the CDR3 reads TGTGCCAGCAGCTTAGTACAGGGGGCTAATGAAAAACTGTTTTTT.

This clonotype was picked up a small number of times. The chain recombines TRBV25-1 with TRBJ2-7; the D gene is possibly TRBD2 (6 bases). V gave up 2 bases and J gave up 3 bases, with 11 bases separating them. Germline V CDR1 and CDR2: MGHDK, SYGVNS. The CDR3 totals 14 residues. The CDR3 reads CASSEGGQSYEQYF. CDR3 bases: TGTGCCAGCAGTGAAGGAGGGCAGAGCTACGAGCAGTACTTC.

V is TRBV6-5 and J is TRBJ2-7; TRBD2 is a possible D gene (7 bases). CDR1 is MNHEY, CDR2 SVGAGI, per germline. V lost 2 bases, J lost 4 bases, and 15 bases lay in between. The CDR3 covers 15 residues. The CDR3 DNA sequence: TGTGCCAGCAGTTACCTTAGGGCGGGGGCATACGAGCAGTACTTC. Its translation: CASSYLRAGAYEQYF.

The rearrangement joins TRBV6-1 to TRBJ2-4; no clear D gene. This CDR3 region has 13 residues. V was shortened by 6 bases and J by 12 bases, with 18 bases between the two germline ends. CDR1 and CDR2 from the germline V gene are MNHNS and SASEGT. CDR3 sequence (DNA): TGTGCCAGCAGCCCCGAGCCCCTGCGCCCTCAGTACTTC. It yields the protein CASSPEPLRPQYF.

The chain couples TRBV20-1 to TRBJ1-1, with D unclear. Germline V gives CDR1 DFQATT, CDR2 SNEGSKA (reference sequence). The CDR3 is 14 amino acids. V gave up 0 bases and J gave up 1 base, with 9 bases separating them. In DNA form, the CDR3 reads TGCAGTGCTAGAGACCCGCGGAGGAACACTGAAGCTTTCTTT. This translates into CSARDPRRNTEAFF.

V usage is TRBV7-6 and J usage is TRBJ1-2; a weak D match, TRBD1 (5 bases). This CDR3 region has 16 residues. V was shortened by 5 bases and J by 5 bases, with 21 bases between the two germline ends. CDR1 and CDR2 from the germline V gene are SGHVS and FNYEAQ. In DNA, the CDR3 is TGTGCCAGCAGCCCTCTCACGGGGGGGGTAGGATATGGCTACACCTTC. It codes for CASSPLTGGVGYGYTF.

V gene TRBV18 combines with J gene TRBJ2-1; 12 nucleotides align to TRBD2. Germline CDR1 and CDR2: KGHSH and LQKENI. J gave up 9 bases and V 3 bases, and 6 bases lay outside the gene matches. The length of the CDR3 is 15 residues. CDR3 nucleotide sequence: TGTGCCAGCTCACCCCTAGCGGGAGGGCCATTTGAGCAGTTCTTC. Residues: CASSPLAGGPFEQFF. Complete variable domain (other parts from reference TRBV18 and TRBJ2-1): NAGVMQNPRHLVRRRGQEARLRCSPMKGHSHVYWYRQLPEEGLKFMVYLQKENIIDESGMPKERFSAEFPKEGPSILRIQQVVRGDSAAYFCASSPLAGGPFEQFFGPGTRLTVL.

A single count supports this clonotype. The chain combines TRBV7-9 with TRBJ1-1, with TRBD1 matching 9 bases. CDR3 size: 17 residues. J was trimmed by 0 bases and V by 5 bases; bases with no gene match: 10. CDR1 and CDR2 from the germline V gene are SEHNR and FQNEAQ (reference sequence). CDR3 amino acids: CASSRDRGDRMNTEAFF. CDR3 DNA sequence: TGTGCCAGCAGCCGAGACAGGGGGGACAGGATGAACACTGAAGCTTTCTTT.

The V gene is TRBV18, the J gene TRBJ1-5, with unresolved D. This CDR3 has 14 amino acids. CDR1 is KGHSH, CDR2 LQKENI, per germline. The germline V and J ends were trimmed by 2 bases and 3 bases, with 8 bases remaining between them. The CDR3 is CASSPSIVNQPQHF. The CDR3 nucleotides read TGTGCCAGCTCACCAAGTATCGTCAATCAGCCCCAGCATTTT.

The chain is built from TRBV29-1 and TRBJ1-2; 10 bases match TRBD1. The trim removed 2 bases at V and 4 bases at J, leaving 1 base unmatched. CDR3 length equals 13 residues. Germline loops: CDR1 SQVTM, CDR2 ANQGSEA. CDR3 region: CSVERDRGYGYTF. CDR3 sequence (DNA): TGCAGCGTTGAACGGGACAGGGGCTATGGCTACACCTTC.

The rearrangement uses TRBV5-1 and TRBJ2-2; the D call may be TRBD1 or TRBD2 (5 bases each). Germline CDR1 is SGHRS and CDR2 is YFSETQ. The germline V and J ends were trimmed by 4 bases and 7 bases, with 20 bases remaining between them. The CDR3 contains 16 residues. In DNA, the CDR3 is TGCGCCAGCAGCCCCCATCCGGCCACGAGGGGCGGGGAGCTGTTTTTT. Translating gives CASSPHPATRGGELFF.

This clonotype showed up just a few times. V and J are TRBV12-3 or TRBV12-4 and TRBJ1-5; D is uncertain. The CDR3 spans 18 residues. Trimming stripped 3 bases from V and 2 bases from J, with 20 bases between. CDR3 DNA: TGTGCCAGCAGTTTTCGTAGTCGCGACCGGTATCGCAATCAGCCCCAGCATTTT. Encoded protein: CASSFRSRDRYRNQPQHF.